This T cell receptor (beta chain) was identified in a study of shared clonotypes between healthy human individuals. Study-wide background: Three plates each covered CD4 naive and memory; CD8 naive two, CD8 memory one.

Healthy HIV-negative adults with no recent acute infections or vaccinations were recruited as donors. CD45RA-negative memory and CD45RA+ naive subsets were split from the CD4+ cells. Here immunoSEQ multiplex PCR was the method, and the copy in TCRdb shows in-frame clones only, minus some. The profile shows a few hundred thousand clones, 95% to 98% of them singletons. The TCR originated in a woman aged 25 to 39 in good health. Sequenced: naive CD4+ T cells sorted from blood. Subset of the sample: CD45RA+ positively selected.

CDR3 sequence (DNA): TGTGCCAGCAGCTTGCTTGGTCCCTTAGCCAAAAACATTCAGTACTTC. Translation gives CASSLLGPLAKNIQYF. The chain has TRBV5-6 and TRBJ2-4; D call uncertain. Between the trimmed V and J ends, which lost 1 base and 0 bases, there was a span of 11 bases. In germline, CDR1 is SGHDT, CDR2 YYEEEE. The CDR3 spans 16 residues.